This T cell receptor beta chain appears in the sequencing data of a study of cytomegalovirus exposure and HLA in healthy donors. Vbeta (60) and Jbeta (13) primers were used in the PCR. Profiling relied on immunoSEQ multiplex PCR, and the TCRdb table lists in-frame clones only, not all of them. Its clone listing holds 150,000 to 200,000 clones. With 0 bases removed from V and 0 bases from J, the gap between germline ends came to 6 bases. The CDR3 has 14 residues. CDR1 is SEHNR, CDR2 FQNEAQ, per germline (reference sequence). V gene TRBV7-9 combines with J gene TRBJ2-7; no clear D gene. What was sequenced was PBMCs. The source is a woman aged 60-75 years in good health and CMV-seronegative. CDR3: CASSLALSSYEQYF. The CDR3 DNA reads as TGTGCCAGCAGCTTAGCCCTTTCCTCCTACGAGCAGTACTTC.